A selection of T cell receptor beta chains follows, all from one sample in a study of T cell repertoires in cytomegalovirus infection. What these receptors recognize is not known. Each CDR3 protein is one row after TCRdb ran MiXCR on the reads. The sample contains roughly 340,000 distinct CDR3 sequences, about 28% of which appear only once. Sequenced material: cultured PBMCs, taken from culture after CMV antigen stimulation. The receptor set was obtained from a human donor in good health (CMV status not recorded). Some clones in this sample may be carry-over from other donors' samples. Both conserved end residues are part of each CDR3. Each record gives: V gene, clone size, D gene, J gene, CDR3 protein, CDR3 DNA. A D gene is named only where the DNA matches it firmly. Not all rows give a size; the values are once, few, many and, for expanded clones, a class.

v_gene: TRBV7-2; abundance: NA; d_gene: NA; j_gene: TRBJ2-5; CDR3aa: CASSAYGVQETQYF; CDR3nt: TGTGCCAGCAGCGCGTATGGGGTCCAAGAGACCCAGTACTTC
v_gene: TRBV12-3/TRBV12-4; abundance: NA; d_gene: NA; j_gene: TRBJ2-1; CDR3aa: CASSLARAGEQFF; CDR3nt: TGTGCCAGCAGTTTAGCCCGGGCCGGTGAGCAGTTCTTC
v_gene: TRBV4-2; abundance: NA; d_gene: TRBD2; j_gene: TRBJ2-5; CDR3aa: CASSQVGLAGAGSSETQYF; CDR3nt: TGTGCCAGCAGCCAAGTCGGACTAGCGGGAGCCGGTAGTTCGGAGACCCAGTACTTC
v_gene: TRBV19; abundance: NA; d_gene: TRBD2; j_gene: TRBJ2-3; CDR3aa: CASRRASGTTDTQYF; CDR3nt: TGTGCCAGTAGGAGGGCTAGCGGTACCACAGATACGCAGTATTTT
v_gene: TRBV6-8; abundance: NA; d_gene: NA; j_gene: TRBJ1-2; CDR3aa: CASSYSEGLYGYTF; CDR3nt: TGTGCCAGCAGTTACTCGGAGGGGCTGTATGGCTACACCTTC
v_gene: TRBV7-6; abundance: NA; d_gene: NA; j_gene: TRBJ2-2; CDR3aa: CASSPGRPGAGELFF; CDR3nt: TGTGCCAGCAGCCCCGGACGTCCGGGGGCCGGGGAGCTGTTTTTT
v_gene: TRBV19; abundance: NA; d_gene: NA; j_gene: TRBJ1-1; CDR3aa: CASSRDTKVPEAFF; CDR3nt: TGTGCCAGTAGCCGGGACACTAAAGTTCCTGAAGCTTTCTTT
v_gene: TRBV7-2; abundance: NA; d_gene: NA; j_gene: TRBJ2-7; CDR3aa: CASSLDYNSYEQYF; CDR3nt: TGTGCCAGCAGCTTAGATTACAACTCCTACGAGCAGTACTTC
v_gene: TRBV6-2/TRBV6-3; abundance: NA; d_gene: TRBD1; j_gene: TRBJ2-7; CDR3aa: CASSSLTGIYEQYF; CDR3nt: TGTGCCAGCAGTTCCTTGACAGGGATCTACGAGCAGTACTTC
v_gene: TRBV7-9; abundance: few; d_gene: TRBD1; j_gene: TRBJ1-4; CDR3aa: CASSSDREGLTNEKLFF; CDR3nt: TGTGCCAGCAGCTCGGACAGGGAGGGCCTAACTAATGAAAAACTGTTTTTT
v_gene: TRBV4-1; abundance: NA; d_gene: TRBD1; j_gene: TRBJ1-1; CDR3aa: CASSSPGGTGANTEAFF; CDR3nt: TGCGCCAGCAGCTCCCCCGGCGGGACAGGGGCGAACACTGAAGCTTTCTTT
v_gene: TRBV7-3; abundance: NA; d_gene: TRBD1; j_gene: TRBJ2-7; CDR3aa: CASSGGTGSSYEQYF; CDR3nt: TGTGCCAGCAGCGGGGGGACAGGGAGCTCCTACGAGCAGTACTTC
v_gene: TRBV3-1; abundance: few; d_gene: NA; j_gene: TRBJ1-5; CDR3aa: CASSQENGRDNQPQHF; CDR3nt: TGTGCCAGCAGCCAAGAAAACGGAAGGGACAATCAGCCCCAGCATTTT
v_gene: TRBV20-1; abundance: few; d_gene: TRBD2; j_gene: TRBJ2-1; CDR3aa: CSASSGTSGRMVDEQFF; CDR3nt: TGCAGTGCTAGCTCCGGGACTAGCGGGAGAATGGTTGATGAGCAGTTCTTC
v_gene: TRBV20-1; abundance: few; d_gene: NA; j_gene: TRBJ1-1; CDR3aa: CSARERGRGLNTEAFF; CDR3nt: TGCAGTGCTAGAGAGAGAGGGCGCGGCCTGAACACTGAAGCTTTCTTT
v_gene: TRBV7-3; abundance: few; d_gene: NA; j_gene: TRBJ2-3; CDR3aa: CASSPSYTDTQYF; CDR3nt: TGTGCCAGCAGTCCCTCTTACACAGATACGCAGTATTTT
v_gene: TRBV9; abundance: NA; d_gene: NA; j_gene: TRBJ2-3; CDR3aa: CASSVSQYSTDTQYF; CDR3nt: TGTGCCAGCAGCGTAAGCCAGTATAGCACAGATACGCAGTATTTT
v_gene: TRBV11-2; abundance: NA; d_gene: NA; j_gene: TRBJ2-2; CDR3aa: CASSLQRGRYSNTGELFF; CDR3nt: TGTGCCAGCAGCTTACAACGGGGTAGATACTCGAACACCGGGGAGCTGTTTTTT
v_gene: TRBV7-8; abundance: NA; d_gene: NA; j_gene: TRBJ2-5; CDR3aa: CASSLALADQETQYF; CDR3nt: TGTGCCAGCAGCTTAGCGCTCGCGGACCAAGAGACCCAGTACTTC
v_gene: TRBV10-3; abundance: few; d_gene: NA; j_gene: TRBJ2-1; CDR3aa: CAISEYREGSYNEQFF; CDR3nt: TGTGCCATCAGTGAGTACAGGGAAGGGTCCTACAATGAGCAGTTCTTC
v_gene: TRBV24-1; abundance: NA; d_gene: NA; j_gene: TRBJ2-3; CDR3aa: CATSGLGTDTQYF; CDR3nt: TGTGCCACCAGCGGGCTGGGGACAGATACGCAGTATTTT
v_gene: TRBV3-1; abundance: few; d_gene: NA; j_gene: TRBJ2-1; CDR3aa: CASSLPGGRDEQFF; CDR3nt: TGTGCCAGCAGCCTACCGGGGGGCCGCGATGAGCAGTTCTTC
v_gene: TRBV11-2; abundance: NA; d_gene: TRBD1; j_gene: TRBJ1-1; CDR3aa: CASSLGDRSLLNTEAFF; CDR3nt: TGTGCCAGCAGCTTAGGGGACAGGTCCCTTCTCAACACTGAAGCTTTCTTT
v_gene: TRBV24-1; abundance: NA; d_gene: NA; j_gene: TRBJ2-1; CDR3aa: CATSDSSRRDTFYNEQFF; CDR3nt: TGTGCCACCAGTGATTCCTCCCGCAGGGACACCTTCTACAATGAGCAGTTCTTC
v_gene: TRBV7-8; abundance: many; d_gene: NA; j_gene: TRBJ2-1; CDR3aa: CASSGGVYNEQFF; CDR3nt: TGTGCCAGCAGCGGGGGAGTGTACAATGAGCAGTTCTTC
v_gene: TRBV10-3; abundance: NA; d_gene: NA; j_gene: TRBJ1-2; CDR3aa: CAISEAGRLHGYTF; CDR3nt: TGTGCCATCAGTGAGGCGGGGAGGCTCCATGGCTACACCTTC
v_gene: TRBV7-8; abundance: many; d_gene: TRBD1; j_gene: TRBJ1-2; CDR3aa: CASSSAETGISYTF; CDR3nt: TGTGCCAGCAGTTCCGCCGAGACAGGGATAAGCTACACCTTC
v_gene: TRBV2; abundance: few; d_gene: TRBD1; j_gene: TRBJ1-6; CDR3aa: CASSLDGQGNSPLHF; CDR3nt: TGTGCCAGCAGTCTCGATGGACAGGGCAATTCACCCCTCCACTTT
v_gene: TRBV12-3/TRBV12-4; abundance: NA; d_gene: NA; j_gene: TRBJ2-7; CDR3aa: CASSLYRQSYEQYF; CDR3nt: TGTGCCAGCAGTTTATATCGGCAGAGTTACGAGCAGTACTTC
v_gene: TRBV19; abundance: NA; d_gene: TRBD1; j_gene: TRBJ1-5; CDR3aa: CASRLYRGGNQPQHF; CDR3nt: TGTGCCAGTAGACTCTACAGGGGCGGCAATCAGCCCCAGCATTTT
v_gene: TRBV5-1; abundance: few; d_gene: TRBD1; j_gene: TRBJ1-1; CDR3aa: CASSLTFGQGGGAFF; CDR3nt: TGCGCCAGCAGCTTGACCTTTGGACAGGGAGGGGGAGCTTTCTTT
v_gene: TRBV19; abundance: few; d_gene: NA; j_gene: TRBJ1-2; CDR3aa: CASSIDHYSGGYTF; CDR3nt: TGTGCCAGTAGTATAGATCACTACAGCGGTGGTTACACCTTC
v_gene: TRBV20-1; abundance: few; d_gene: TRBD2; j_gene: TRBJ2-3; CDR3aa: CSARPPTSGLTDTQYF; CDR3nt: TGCAGTGCGCGCCCACCCACTAGCGGATTAACAGATACGCAGTATTTT
v_gene: TRBV11-2; abundance: few; d_gene: TRBD1; j_gene: TRBJ1-2; CDR3aa: CASSSVMTSPGQSNYGYTF; CDR3nt: TGTGCCAGCAGCTCCGTAATGACTTCTCCGGGACAGTCCAACTATGGCTACACCTTC
v_gene: TRBV6-2/TRBV6-3; abundance: NA; d_gene: TRBD2; j_gene: TRBJ2-3; CDR3aa: CASTLLGSSGRWGADTQYF; CDR3nt: TGTGCCAGCACCCTCCTTGGGTCTAGCGGGAGATGGGGAGCAGATACGCAGTATTTT
v_gene: TRBV11-2; abundance: few; d_gene: NA; j_gene: TRBJ1-5; CDR3aa: CASSRGGGPNQPQHF; CDR3nt: TGTGCCAGCAGCCGTGGGGGGGGACCCAATCAGCCCCAGCATTTT
v_gene: TRBV4-1; abundance: few; d_gene: TRBD2; j_gene: TRBJ2-5; CDR3aa: CASSQVKAGGGETQYF; CDR3nt: TGCGCCAGCAGCCAAGTTAAAGCGGGAGGAGGGGAGACCCAGTACTTC
v_gene: TRBV7-9; abundance: NA; d_gene: NA; j_gene: TRBJ2-3; CDR3aa: CASSSSSRGSTDTQYF; CDR3nt: TGTGCCAGCAGCTCCTCTAGCAGGGGAAGCACAGATACGCAGTATTTT
v_gene: TRBV15; abundance: many; d_gene: TRBD1; j_gene: TRBJ2-5; CDR3aa: CATSRGQGVRETQYF; CDR3nt: TGTGCCACCAGCAGAGGACAGGGGGTGCGAGAGACCCAGTACTTC
v_gene: TRBV6-1; abundance: NA; d_gene: TRBD1; j_gene: TRBJ1-1; CDR3aa: CASRKGAGANTEAFF; CDR3nt: TGTGCCAGCAGGAAGGGGGCAGGGGCGAACACTGAAGCTTTCTTT
v_gene: TRBV18; abundance: NA; d_gene: NA; j_gene: TRBJ2-1; CDR3aa: CASSSQGGTHNEQFF; CDR3nt: TGTGCCAGCTCATCACAGGGTGGGACTCACAATGAGCAGTTCTTC
v_gene: TRBV9; abundance: NA; d_gene: NA; j_gene: TRBJ2-5; CDR3aa: CASSMGTLQETQYF; CDR3nt: TGTGCCAGCAGCATGGGGACTCTCCAAGAGACCCAGTACTTC
v_gene: TRBV19; abundance: NA; d_gene: NA; j_gene: TRBJ1-1; CDR3aa: CASSPDGHTEAFF; CDR3nt: TGTGCCAGTAGCCCGGACGGGCACACTGAAGCTTTCTTT
v_gene: TRBV20-1; abundance: NA; d_gene: TRBD2; j_gene: TRBJ2-1; CDR3aa: CSATPKGLAGGYNEQFF; CDR3nt: TGCAGTGCTACCCCTAAGGGACTAGCGGGGGGTTACAATGAGCAGTTCTTC
v_gene: TRBV4-2; abundance: NA; d_gene: TRBD2; j_gene: TRBJ2-3; CDR3aa: CASSNGLAGGPSTDTQYF; CDR3nt: TGTGCCAGCAGCAACGGACTAGCGGGAGGGCCAAGTACAGATACGCAGTATTTT
v_gene: TRBV6-8; abundance: NA; d_gene: NA; j_gene: TRBJ1-1; CDR3aa: CASSLAGGAGTEAFF; CDR3nt: TGTGCCAGCAGCCTCGCTGGGGGCGCAGGCACTGAAGCTTTCTTT
v_gene: TRBV10-3; abundance: NA; d_gene: TRBD1; j_gene: TRBJ1-2; CDR3aa: CAISESTGGANGYTF; CDR3nt: TGTGCCATCAGTGAGTCGACAGGGGGCGCGAATGGCTACACCTTC
v_gene: TRBV4-1; abundance: few; d_gene: NA; j_gene: TRBJ1-2; CDR3aa: CASSQDSRSWNYGYTF; CDR3nt: TGCGCCAGCAGCCAAGATTCCAGGTCTTGGAACTATGGCTACACCTTC
v_gene: TRBV7-9; abundance: few; d_gene: TRBD2; j_gene: TRBJ2-2; CDR3aa: CASSLLAGVTAGELFF; CDR3nt: TGTGCCAGCAGCCTGTTAGCGGGAGTGACGGCCGGGGAGCTGTTTTTT
v_gene: TRBV7-3; abundance: NA; d_gene: NA; j_gene: TRBJ2-2; CDR3aa: CASSLSTRGTGELFF; CDR3nt: TGTGCCAGCAGCTTAAGTACCAGGGGTACCGGGGAGCTGTTTTTT
v_gene: TRBV7-6; abundance: many; d_gene: NA; j_gene: TRBJ1-1; CDR3aa: CASSRGLGANTEAFF; CDR3nt: TGTGCCAGCAGCCGGGGGCTCGGAGCGAACACTGAAGCTTTCTTT
v_gene: TRBV2; abundance: NA; d_gene: TRBD1; j_gene: TRBJ2-2; CDR3aa: CASGGQALNTGELFF; CDR3nt: TGTGCCAGCGGGGGACAGGCCTTGAACACCGGGGAGCTGTTTTTT
v_gene: TRBV5-1; abundance: NA; d_gene: TRBD1; j_gene: TRBJ2-1; CDR3aa: CASRGQGAGEQFF; CDR3nt: TGCGCCAGCAGGGGACAGGGGGCAGGGGAGCAGTTCTTC
v_gene: TRBV19; abundance: few; d_gene: NA; j_gene: TRBJ2-1; CDR3aa: CASSIRSEQFF; CDR3nt: TGTGCCAGTAGTATAAGGAGTGAGCAGTTCTTC
v_gene: TRBV20-1; abundance: once; d_gene: TRBD1; j_gene: TRBJ2-1; CDR3aa: CSASTGTGVIDEQFF; CDR3nt: TGCAGTGCTAGTACCGGGACAGGGGTTATCGATGAGCAGTTCTTC
v_gene: TRBV28; abundance: few; d_gene: NA; j_gene: TRBJ2-1; CDR3aa: CASSLDGNPLNEQFF; CDR3nt: TGTGCCAGCAGTTTAGACGGTAACCCCCTCAATGAGCAGTTCTTC
v_gene: TRBV2; abundance: few; d_gene: TRBD2; j_gene: TRBJ2-2; CDR3aa: CASKTSGRITGELFF; CDR3nt: TGTGCCAGCAAGACTAGCGGGAGAATCACCGGGGAGCTGTTTTTT
v_gene: TRBV7-2; abundance: few; d_gene: TRBD2; j_gene: TRBJ2-7; CDR3aa: CASTIGAGTSGRAYEQYF; CDR3nt: TGTGCCAGCACCATAGGGGCCGGGACTAGCGGGAGGGCCTACGAGCAGTACTTC